This T cell receptor (beta chain) was identified in a study of beta chain features in type 1 diabetes. Study observations and caveats: Researchers reported that naive, central memory and Treg TCRB repertoires appeared more similar in patients than in healthy donors. TCRB CDR3s were moderately but significantly shorter in Type 1 diabetes patients in all four CD4+ subsets.

Via the markers CD45RO/CCR7/CD25/CD127/CD95/CD27, stem cell-like memory, regulatory, central memory and naive CD4+ cells were sorted. Every isolated RNA sample was fully reverse transcribed, so sequencing captured expressed TCRB transcripts. Produced via immunoSEQ multiplex PCR; TCRdb's table is partial and in-frame only. The sample carries hundreds of thousands of clones, around 15% recorded once. This clone was found a few times. Antigen unknown. V lost 5 bases and J lost 2, with 12 bases in between. There are 13 residues in the CDR3. Germline CDR1 SQVTM, CDR2 ANQGSEA. Specimen: naive CD4+ T cells from blood. The chain joins TRBV29-1 to TRBJ1-2; tentative D call: TRBD1 (5 bases). The sequence came from a man younger than 35 with type 1 diabetes. CDR3 sequence (DNA): TGCAGCGTTCCCCCCGACAGCAACTATGGCTACACCTTC. Translating it yields CSVPPDSNYGYTF.